This TCR beta chain is drawn from a study of monozygotic twins with cystic fibrosis. Study summary: With about 16 PCR cycles, barcoded libraries came from roughly 3 micrograms of fragmented DNA.

Details on this clone: Its antigen is not identified.

TCRdb keeps only in-frame clones here, not all; method: immunoSEQ multiplex PCR. Of fewer than 15,000 clones detected, roughly 98% appear once; the ten largest clones hold 0.41%. Study results and limitations: Monozygotic CF twin pairs shared significantly more nucleotide-identical clonotypes than unrelated CF individuals did. Low clonality (median around 0.0096) suggested a mostly naive repertoire. In 13 of 16 pairs, V gene usage was closest to the co-twin's.

This CDR3 spans 14 amino acids. Germline V gene data show CDR1 as MNHEY and CDR2 as SVGAGI. After removal of 8 bases from V and 2 bases from J, the junction contained 7 bases not matched to a gene. The sequencing input was blood. The chain combines TRBV6-5 with TRBJ2-7, with 9 nucleotides matching TRBD2. This TCR was recovered from a girl aged 2-10 years with cystic fibrosis. The CDR3 is CASYSSGMAYEQYF. The CDR3 coding sequence is TGTGCCAGCTACTCTAGCGGGATGGCCTACGAGCAGTACTTC.